The rows below give T cell receptor beta chains drawn from one sample of a study of CD8 T cells in Susac syndrome. TCRdb processed the immunoSEQ multiplex PCR reads anew with MiXCR; each CDR3 protein has one entry. This table has 200,000 to 250,000 distinct CDR3 sequences, 92% appearing once. Material: CD8+ T cells from PBMCs. These receptors were taken from a human donor with multiple sclerosis. Each CDR3 is given with its conserved first and last residue. A D gene is named only where the DNA matches it firmly.

CDR3aa | j_gene | v_gene | d_gene
CASSVGQGVSDTQYF | TRBJ2-3 | TRBV9 | TRBD1
CATWTASYEQYF | TRBJ2-7 | TRBV6-1 | -
CASSQVEAMNTEAFF | TRBJ1-1 | TRBV14 | -
CASRGAPGRLPHEQYF | TRBJ2-7 | TRBV28 | -
CAWSLTGNTEAFF | TRBJ1-1 | TRBV30 | -
CASSQVLGTGILHSPLHF | TRBJ1-6 | TRBV14 | -
CASSVGSGGEMSYNEQFF | TRBJ2-1 | TRBV9 | TRBD2
CASSFGNHYGYTF | TRBJ1-2 | TRBV7-2 | -
CASSLAAGSTDTQYF | TRBJ2-3 | TRBV13 | -
CASSYSWSGSSDEQFF | TRBJ2-1 | TRBV6-5 | TRBD2
CASSLNRRTEAFF | TRBJ1-1 | TRBV5-6 | -
CASSHHGVSSGANVLTF | TRBJ2-6 | TRBV5-4 | -
CASSSTGEDEKLFF | TRBJ1-4 | TRBV13 | TRBD1
CASSQVGLAGGETQYF | TRBJ2-5 | TRBV4-1 | TRBD2
CSAPGQDYGYTF | TRBJ1-2 | TRBV20-1 | -
CASSSPGTELNSPLHF | TRBJ1-6 | TRBV19 | -
CSARDQGPTQYF | TRBJ2-5 | TRBV20-1 | -
CSAEDENTEVFF | TRBJ1-1 | TRBV29-1 | -
CASSQDPGDRSVYGYTF | TRBJ1-2 | TRBV4-1 | -
CASSSRLGGSSGNTIYF | TRBJ1-3 | TRBV12-3/TRBV12-4 | TRBD1
CASSLRISGRSGNEQFF | TRBJ2-1 | TRBV14 | TRBD2
CASSFYRDPSSYEQYF | TRBJ2-7 | TRBV5-1 | -
CASSPLPLAGRNNEQFF | TRBJ2-1 | TRBV6-1 | TRBD2
CASSLNGGELFF | TRBJ2-2 | TRBV7-3 | -
CASSFWPQPENRVGNQPQHF | TRBJ1-5 | TRBV27 | -
CASNRALSYEQYF | TRBJ2-7 | TRBV2 | -
CASSQVPGTLNSYEQYF | TRBJ2-7 | TRBV14 | -
CASSLGRQLNNEQFF | TRBJ2-1 | TRBV7-8 | -
CSARDSSGLYEQYF | TRBJ2-7 | TRBV20-1 | -
CATRLAGEETQYF | TRBJ2-5 | TRBV10-2 | TRBD2
CASSRAGGYSNQPQHF | TRBJ1-5 | TRBV19 | TRBD1
CASSYPPRDYSYNEQFF | TRBJ2-1 | TRBV6-2/TRBV6-3 | -
CASRILPSSYNEQFF | TRBJ2-1 | TRBV27 | -
CASTASAGSSTDTQYF | TRBJ2-3 | TRBV7-2 | -
CASSLMFGQSYEQYF | TRBJ2-7 | TRBV7-6 | -
CASSADSYTQYF | TRBJ2-3 | TRBV5-6 | -
CASSATGAGSPLHF | TRBJ1-6 | TRBV2 | -
CASSLSASGGNTGELFF | TRBJ2-2 | TRBV7-3 | TRBD2
CSYRARGPGEQYF | TRBJ2-7 | TRBV29-1 | -
CSAREAGGYEQYF | TRBJ2-7 | TRBV20-1 | TRBD1
CASSLSTGQGYYEQYF | TRBJ2-7 | TRBV27 | TRBD1
CASSPWGNQETQYF | TRBJ2-5 | TRBV12-3/TRBV12-4 | -
CASSLTSSGPKSSAEAFF | TRBJ1-1 | TRBV7-3 | -
CSAPLAGGQATQYF | TRBJ2-5 | TRBV20-1 | TRBD2
CASSVVKDSGNYNEQFF | TRBJ2-1 | TRBV9 | -
CASSSEGVEETQYF | TRBJ2-5 | TRBV5-1 | -
CASSQEGQGFYTEAFF | TRBJ1-1 | TRBV14 | TRBD1
CASSHATGRAEAFF | TRBJ1-1 | TRBV3-1 | -
CSAIEYYNEQFF | TRBJ2-1 | TRBV20-1 | -
CAFEHYVYNEQFF | TRBJ2-1 | TRBV30 | -
CASRSRISDTEAFF | TRBJ1-1 | TRBV28 | -
CASSLGLAGMQQYF | TRBJ2-7 | TRBV9 | TRBD2